Each of the 30 T cell receptor beta chains below was sequenced from the same sample in a study of shared clonotypes between healthy human individuals. Method: immunoSEQ multiplex PCR; TCRdb's copy keeps in-frame clones and lacks some. The data contain hundreds of thousands of clones, roughly 97% of them singletons. Sequencing was carried out using naive CD4+ T cells sorted from blood. Subset of the sample: CD45RA+ positively selected. The source is a woman in her twenties or thirties in good health.

The chain is built from TRBV7-3 and TRBJ2-3; D might be TRBD2 (6 bases). The V gene's germline CDR1 is SGHTA and CDR2 FQGTGA. V lost 6 bases and J lost 4, with 11 bases in between. The CDR3 is made up of 13 amino acids. The CDR3 protein is CASSFGTADTQYF. For the CDR3, the DNA is TGTGCCAGCAGTTTTGGGACTGCAGATACGCAGTATTTT.

The rearrangement joins TRBV27 to TRBJ2-1, with TRBD2 matching over 9 bases. V lost 1 base and J lost 7; bases outside the gene matches: 8. The CDR3 runs 16 residues. Germline loops: CDR1 MNHEY, CDR2 SMNVEV (reference sequence). CDR3 residues: CASSLFPGGRGNEQFF. As DNA, the CDR3 is TGTGCCAGCAGTTTATTTCCCGGCGGGAGGGGTAATGAGCAGTTCTTC.

V is TRBV27 and J is TRBJ2-6, with 9 bases lining up with TRBD1. Germline trimming cut 3 bases from V and 0 bases from J; bases unmatched to any gene: 12. In germline, CDR1 is MNHEY, CDR2 SMNVEV (reference sequence). The CDR3 is 20 amino acids. The CDR3 loop is CASSFIPGQGTFSGANVLTF. The CDR3 DNA reads as TGTGCCAGCAGTTTTATTCCGGGACAGGGAACCTTCTCTGGGGCCAACGTCCTGACTTTC.

This chain joins TRBV5-1 and TRBJ2-1; D might be TRBD2 (6 bases). The CDR3 covers 16 residues. CDR1 SGHRS and CDR2 YFSETQ come from the germline V gene. Trimming shortened V by 0 bases and J by 2 bases, and 12 bases separated the two germline ends. The CDR3 loop reads CASSLGASVAYNEQFF. In nucleotides, the CDR3 is TGCGCCAGCAGCTTGGGAGCTAGCGTGGCCTACAATGAGCAGTTCTTC.

The sample holds a few counts of this clone. The DNA for the CDR3 is TGTGCCAGCAGGCAGGGACTAGTATCATCCTACGAGCAGTACTTC. Amino acids: CASRQGLVSSYEQYF. The chain recombines TRBV2 with TRBJ2-7; 8 nucleotides align to TRBD2. This CDR3 spans 15 amino acids. Unmatched junction bases numbered 8, after V lost 6 bases and J lost 1 base. From germline, CDR1 is SNHLY and CDR2 FYNNEI.

The chain couples TRBV5-1 to TRBJ2-2, with 8 bases aligning to TRBD2. Germline assignment: CDR1 SGHRS and CDR2 YFSETQ. This CDR3 contains 15 residues. With V trimmed by 0 bases and J by 7 bases, 5 bases remained unmatched. CDR3 nucleotide sequence: TGCGCCAGCAGCTTGGCGGGACTAGTTGGCGGGGAGCTGTTTTTT. Amino acid sequence: CASSLAGLVGGELFF.

The chain carries TRBV2 and TRBJ2-7; 9 bases align to TRBD2. Germline CDR1 and CDR2: SNHLY and FYNNEI. The ends lost 6 bases at V and 1 base at J; junction bases unmatched: 7. This CDR3 has 15 residues. The CDR3 nucleotides read TGTGCCAGCAGGGCGATAGCGGGAGTTTCCTACGAGCAGTACTTC. Amino acid sequence: CASRAIAGVSYEQYF.

The chain's CDR3 is CASTGYSYNEQFF. CDR3 bases: TGTGCCAGCACAGGGTACTCCTACAATGAGCAGTTCTTC. The V gene is TRBV7-6, the J gene TRBJ2-1, with D possibly TRBD1 on 5 matching bases. The CDR3 has 13 amino acids. Looked up from germline, CDR1 is SGHVS and CDR2 is FNYEAQ. The V and J ends lost 7 bases and 0 bases respectively, with 7 bases between them. The whole variable domain, filled in from reference TRBV7-6 and TRBJ2-1, reads GAGVSQSPRYKVTKRGQDVALRCDPISGHVSLYWYRQALGQGPEFLTYFNYEAQQDKSGLPNDRFSAERPEGSISTLTIQRTEQRDSAMYRCASTGYSYNEQFFGPGTRLTVL.

This clone was recorded once. The chain joins TRBV5-5 to TRBJ2-7; the D gene could be TRBD1 or TRBD2 (5 bases each). CDR3 length: 14 residues. Trimming left V 2 bases short and J 4 bases short, with 13 bases between. CDR1 and CDR2 (germline): SGHKS, YYEKEE (reference sequence). Here the CDR3 DNA reads TGTGCCAGCAGCTTCTCCCGGGGCTCTTACGAGCAGTACTTC. It translates to CASSFSRGSYEQYF.

V and J are TRBV5-4 and TRBJ2-6; no clear D gene. CDR3 size: 16 residues. V shed 4 bases and J shed 0 bases, with 11 bases lying between them. Germline V lookup: CDR1 SGHNT, CDR2 YYREEE (reference sequence). CDR3 in DNA: TGTGCCAGCAGCCAAAACTTAGGCTCTGGGGCCAACGTCCTGACTTTC. Its translation: CASSQNLGSGANVLTF. Supplemented by reference TRBV5-4 and TRBJ2-6, the full variable domain reads ETGVTQSPTHLIKTRGQQVTLRCSSQSGHNTVSWYQQALGQGPQFIFQYYREEENGRGNFPPRFSGLQFPNYSSELNVNALELDDSALYLCASSQNLGSGANVLTFGAGSRLTVL.

The chain employs TRBV28 and TRBJ2-7; D call uncertain. Germline CDR1 is MDHEN and CDR2 is SYDVKM. This CDR3 region has 12 residues. V lost 6 bases and J lost 0, with 6 bases in between. The chain's CDR3 is CASSRISYEQYF. CDR3 nucleotides: TGTGCCAGCAGCAGAATCTCCTACGAGCAGTACTTC.

The chain links TRBV6-1 to TRBJ2-4; D is uncertain. V lost 4 bases and J 0 bases, leaving 7 bases between the germline ends. The length of the CDR3 is 14 residues. Per germline, CDR1 MNHNS and CDR2 SASEGT. The chain's CDR3 is CASSGTLAKNIQYF. The CDR3 bases are TGTGCCAGCAGTGGGACCTTAGCCAAAAACATTCAGTACTTC.

The DNA for the CDR3 is TGCGCCAGCAGCCAAGTTAACCAGGGCAACACCGGGGAGCTGTTTTTT. Protein sequence: CASSQVNQGNTGELFF. The chain has TRBV4-1 and TRBJ2-2; D might be TRBD1 (5 bases). Germline lookup yields CDR1 MGHRA and CDR2 YSYEKL. The CDR3 runs to 16 residues. Trimming removed 1 base from V and 2 bases from J, with 11 bases in between.

This chain uses TRBV27 with TRBJ2-7; no definite D call. The CDR3 has 15 residues. V shed 6 bases and J shed 0 bases, with 15 bases lying between them. CDR1 and CDR2 (germline): MNHEY, SMNVEV (reference sequence). The CDR3 nucleotides read TGTGCCAGCAGCCGGCTTGGCGGTAGCTCCTACGAGCAGTACTTC. This encodes CASSRLGGSSYEQYF.

This clone showed up just a few times. The chain employs TRBV7-9 and TRBJ1-1; D not certain. With 3 bases removed from V and 7 bases from J, the gap between germline ends came to 9 bases. In germline, CDR1 is SEHNR, CDR2 FQNEAQ (reference sequence). The CDR3 extends over 12 amino acids. In DNA, the CDR3 is TGTGCCAGCAGCTTGAAGCACGGTGAAGCTTTCTTT. Translation gives CASSLKHGEAFF.

The V and J genes are TRBV28 and TRBJ1-2; D is ambiguous. V was pared by 6 bases and J by 8 bases, with 10 bases between. This CDR3 contains 11 residues. From germline, CDR1 is MDHEN and CDR2 SYDVKM. Here the CDR3 DNA reads TGTGCCAGCAGCCCAACCCGGGGCTACACCTTC. Translated, it gives CASSPTRGYTF.

The chain combines TRBV19 with TRBJ1-2, with 7 bases matching TRBD1. There are 15 residues in the CDR3. Germline-derived CDR1 and CDR2 are LNHDA and SQIVND (reference sequence). V trimming: 10 bases; J trimming: 0 bases; junction bases outside the gene matches: 11. CDR3: CATLSPGTANYGYTF. In DNA form, the CDR3 reads TGTGCCACCCTAAGTCCCGGGACAGCTAACTATGGCTACACCTTC.

The J gene is TRBJ2-5, the V gene TRBV2; D might be TRBD1 (6 bases). The end of the DNA aligns better with TRBJ2-7, so the J call may be wrong. The germline CDR1 and CDR2 sequences are SNHLY and FYNNEI. This CDR3 region has 14 residues. The CDR3 sequence is CASRRTDSSYEQYF. The CDR3 nucleotides read TGTGCCAGCAGGAGGACAGATAGTTCCTACGAGCAGTACTTC.

The rearrangement uses TRBV5-1 and TRBJ1-1; 7 nucleotides line up with TRBD1. Germline CDR1 and CDR2: SGHRS and YFSETQ. With V trimmed by 0 bases and J by 2 bases, 1 base remained unmatched. The CDR3 totals 14 residues. CDR3 region: CASSLEGANTEAFF. DNA for the CDR3: TGCGCCAGCAGCTTGGAGGGGGCTAACACTGAAGCTTTCTTT.

The chain joins TRBV7-9 to TRBJ2-2; D is undetermined. The V end lost 5 bases, the J end lost 3 bases, and 4 bases lay between the germline ends. Germline-derived CDR1 and CDR2 are SEHNR and FQNEAQ (reference sequence). CDR3 length: 12 amino acids. CDR3 DNA sequence: TGTGCCAGCAGCCAACACACCGGGGAGCTGTTTTTT. Amino acids: CASSQHTGELFF.

The J gene is TRBJ2-2, the V gene TRBV4-2; maybe TRBD1 (5 bases). CDR1 and CDR2 from the germline V gene are LGHNA and YNFKEQ. The CDR3 is 15 amino acids. The germline V and J ends were trimmed by 4 bases and 6 bases, with 15 bases remaining between them. CDR3 loop: CASSPQEGIAGELFF. The CDR3 region has the DNA TGTGCCAGCAGCCCACAGGAAGGAATCGCCGGGGAGCTGTTTTTT.

This chain uses TRBV7-9 with TRBJ1-4, with a possible D match to TRBD1 (6 bases). The CDR3 covers 16 residues. Germline assignment: CDR1 SEHNR and CDR2 FQNEAQ (reference sequence). V shed 1 base and J shed 5 bases, with 14 bases lying between them. The chain's CDR3 is CASSLGTAETNEKLFF. In DNA, the CDR3 is TGTGCCAGCAGCTTAGGGACAGCGGAGACAAATGAAAAACTGTTTTTT.

This clone was found once. Other nucleotide sequences from this sample produce the same CDR3. The V call is TRBV5-1, the J call TRBJ2-5, with TRBD1 as a possible D gene (6 bases). The CDR3 covers 14 residues. Looked up from germline, CDR1 is SGHRS and CDR2 is YFSETQ. Trimming left V 0 bases short and J 5 bases short, with 11 bases between. Here the CDR3 reads CASSLDRARETQYF. In DNA, the CDR3 is TGCGCCAGCAGCTTGGACAGGGCCAGGGAGACCCAGTACTTC.

For the CDR3, the DNA is TGTGCCAGCAGTACAGGGGGCTACCGCGGCTACACCTTC. Protein: CASSTGGYRGYTF. This chain links TRBV28 with TRBJ1-2; 9 nucleotides align to TRBD1. The CDR3 runs to 13 residues. V was clipped by 5 bases and J by 8 bases; unmatched bases: 6. Germline V gene data show CDR1 as MDHEN and CDR2 as SYDVKM.

The gene calls are TRBV28 and TRBJ1-4, with TRBD1 as a possible D gene (6 bases). Trimming removed 2 bases at V and 7 bases at J, with 8 bases between. Germline V gene data show CDR1 as MDHEN and CDR2 as SYDVKM. This CDR3 spans 13 amino acids. The CDR3 is CASSLQGPEKLFF. CDR3 nucleotides: TGTGCCAGCAGTTTACAGGGGCCTGAAAAACTGTTTTTT.

This clone turned up a few times. The chain uses TRBV19 and TRBJ1-5, with 9 bases that match TRBD1. Germline assignment: CDR1 LNHDA and CDR2 SQIVND (reference sequence). This CDR3 spans 14 amino acids. With V trimmed by 5 bases and J by 9 bases, 8 bases remained unmatched. This chain's CDR3 is CASSGQGYEGPQHF. The CDR3 DNA reads TGTGCCAGTAGTGGACAGGGGTACGAAGGGCCCCAGCATTTT.

The chain carries TRBV6-1 and TRBJ1-2; a possible D gene is TRBD1 (5 bases). Germline V lookup: CDR1 MNHNS, CDR2 SASEGT. This CDR3 comprises 14 residues. The V end was cut by 2 bases, the J end by 0 bases, with 7 bases between. The CDR3 region has the DNA TGTGCCAGCAGTGAACCCAGGGCTAACTATGGCTACACCTTC. This translates into CASSEPRANYGYTF.

The chain has TRBV28 and TRBJ2-2; possible D gene TRBD2, 6 bases. CDR1 and CDR2 from the germline V gene are MDHEN and SYDVKM. The V gene lost 7 bases and the J gene lost 4 bases, with 16 bases spanning the gap. The CDR3 has 15 amino acids. The CDR3 DNA reads TGTGCCAGCACGGTTGCGGGAACGAGCACCGGGGAGCTGTTTTTT. As protein: CASTVAGTSTGELFF. The full variable domain, its missing parts supplied by reference TRBV28 and TRBJ2-2, is DVKVTQSSRYLVKRTGEKVFLECVQDMDHENMFWYRQDPGLGLRLIYFSYDVKMKEKGDIPEGYSVSREKKERFSLILESASTNQTSMYLCASTVAGTSTGELFFGEGSRLTVL.

The count of this clone is one. The chain employs TRBV18 and TRBJ2-7; 7 nucleotides agree with TRBD2. The CDR3 is made up of 14 amino acids. Per the germline V gene, CDR1 is KGHSH and CDR2 is LQKENI. The trim removed 2 bases at V and 2 bases at J, leaving 3 bases unmatched. DNA of the CDR3: TGTGCCAGCTCACCATTGGGAGGGACCTACGAGCAGTACTTC. Translated: CASSPLGGTYEQYF. Together with reference TRBV18 and TRBJ2-7, the CDR3 gives the full variable domain: NAGVMQNPRHLVRRRGQEARLRCSPMKGHSHVYWYRQLPEEGLKFMVYLQKENIIDESGMPKERFSAEFPKEGPSILRIQQVVRGDSAAYFCASSPLGGTYEQYFGPGTRLTVT.

The V and J genes are TRBV5-1 and TRBJ1-1; TRBD1 is a possible D gene (5 bases). V dropped 3 bases and J dropped 0 bases, with 12 bases sitting between them. Germline V gives CDR1 SGHRS, CDR2 YFSETQ. The CDR3 is 15 amino acids. CDR3 in DNA: TGCGCCAGCAGCTGGGGCGACAGCATGAACACTGAAGCTTTCTTT. Translated: CASSWGDSMNTEAFF.